This T cell receptor beta chain was documented in a study of T cells in Graves' hyperthyroidism and ophthalmopathy. This clonotype has a count of ten or more. Its antigen remains unidentified. Hyperthyroidism was newly diagnosed in patients aged 18 to 65 (duration under 2 months). Study-wide points: The majority of expanded thyroid clonotypes above 0.001 also appeared in blood.

Researchers took RNA transcripts and amplified the TCR beta CDR3 regions from them. Carried out on the TCR CDR3, a first-round RT-PCR used the HTBI primer set. TCRdb re-called the multiplex PCR reads through MiXCR, storing one row per CDR3 protein. The table records 650,000 to 700,000 distinct CDR3 sequences, 15% to 20% of them present only once. There are 14 residues in the CDR3. Trimming removed 3 bases from V and 4 bases from J, with 12 bases in between. The sequence was obtained from a man aged 45-60 years with Graves' hyperthyroidism. Sequencing input: blood. This chain links TRBV12-3 or TRBV12-4 with TRBJ2-5; tentatively, D is TRBD2 (5 bases). CDR3 residues: CASSFHGGGETQYF. CDR3 DNA sequence: TGTGCCAGCAGTTTTCACGGAGGTGGAGAGACCCAGTACTTC.